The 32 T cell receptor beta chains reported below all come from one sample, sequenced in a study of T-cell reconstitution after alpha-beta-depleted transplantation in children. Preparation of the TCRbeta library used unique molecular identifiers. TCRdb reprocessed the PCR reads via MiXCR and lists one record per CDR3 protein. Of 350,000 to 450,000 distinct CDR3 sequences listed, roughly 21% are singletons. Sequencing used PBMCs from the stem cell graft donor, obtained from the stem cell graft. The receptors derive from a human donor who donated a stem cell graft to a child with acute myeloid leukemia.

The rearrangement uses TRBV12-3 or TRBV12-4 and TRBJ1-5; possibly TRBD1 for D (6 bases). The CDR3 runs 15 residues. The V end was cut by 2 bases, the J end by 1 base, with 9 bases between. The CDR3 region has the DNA TGTGCCAGCAGTTTAAAGGGGGGAAGCAATCAGCCCCAGCATTTT. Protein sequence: CASSLKGGSNQPQHF.

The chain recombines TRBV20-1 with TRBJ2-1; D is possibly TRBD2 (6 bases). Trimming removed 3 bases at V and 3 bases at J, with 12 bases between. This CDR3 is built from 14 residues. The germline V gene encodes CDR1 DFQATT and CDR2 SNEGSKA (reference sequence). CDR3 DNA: TGCAGTGCTAGGGGGGACTCAGGCTACAATGAGCAGTTCTTC. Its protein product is CSARGDSGYNEQFF.

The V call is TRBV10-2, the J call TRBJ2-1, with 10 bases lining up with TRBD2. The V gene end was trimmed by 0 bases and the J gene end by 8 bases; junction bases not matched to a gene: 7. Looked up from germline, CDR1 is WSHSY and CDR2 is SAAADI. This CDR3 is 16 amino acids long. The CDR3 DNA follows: TGCGCCAGCAGTGAGTCGACTAGAGCGGGAGGGGATGAGCAGTTCTTC. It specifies CASSESTRAGGDEQFF.

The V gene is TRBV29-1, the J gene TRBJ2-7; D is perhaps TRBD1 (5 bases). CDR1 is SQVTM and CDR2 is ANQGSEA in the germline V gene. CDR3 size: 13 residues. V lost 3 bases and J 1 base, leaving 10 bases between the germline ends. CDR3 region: CSVDSTGSYEQYF. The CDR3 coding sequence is TGCAGCGTTGACAGCACAGGATCCTACGAGCAGTACTTC.

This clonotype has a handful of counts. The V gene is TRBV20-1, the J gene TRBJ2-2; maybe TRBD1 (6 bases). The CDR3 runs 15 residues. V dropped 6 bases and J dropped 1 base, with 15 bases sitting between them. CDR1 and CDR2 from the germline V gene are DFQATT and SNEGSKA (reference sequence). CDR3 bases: TGCAGTGCAAACGACAGGATCATGAACACCGGGGAGCTGTTTTTT. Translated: CSANDRIMNTGELFF.

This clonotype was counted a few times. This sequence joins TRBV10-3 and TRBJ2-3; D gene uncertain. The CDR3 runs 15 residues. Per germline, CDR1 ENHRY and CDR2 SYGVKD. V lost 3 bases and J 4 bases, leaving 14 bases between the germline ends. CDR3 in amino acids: CAISETEELADTQYF. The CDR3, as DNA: TGTGCCATCAGTGAAACAGAGGAGTTGGCAGATACGCAGTATTTT.

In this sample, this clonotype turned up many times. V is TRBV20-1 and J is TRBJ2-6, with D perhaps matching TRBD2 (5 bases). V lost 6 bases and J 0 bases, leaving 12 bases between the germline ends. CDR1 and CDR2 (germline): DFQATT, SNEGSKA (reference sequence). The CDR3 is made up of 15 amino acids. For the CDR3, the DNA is TGCAGTGCCCCTCCACTAGGCTCTGGGGCCAACGTCCTGACTTTC. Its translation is CSAPPLGSGANVLTF.

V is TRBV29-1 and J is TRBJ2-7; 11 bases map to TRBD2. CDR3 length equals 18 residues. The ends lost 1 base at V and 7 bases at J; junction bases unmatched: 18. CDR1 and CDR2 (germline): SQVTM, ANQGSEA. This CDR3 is CSVEGGRGELAGVKEQYF. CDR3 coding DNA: TGCAGCGTTGAAGGGGGACGGGGTGAACTAGCGGGAGTTAAAGAGCAGTACTTC.

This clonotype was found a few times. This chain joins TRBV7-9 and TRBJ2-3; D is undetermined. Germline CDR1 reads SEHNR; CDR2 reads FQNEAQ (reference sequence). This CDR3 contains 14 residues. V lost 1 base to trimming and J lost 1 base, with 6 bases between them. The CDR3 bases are TGTGCCAGCAGCTTAGAAAGCGGCACAGATACGCAGTATTTT. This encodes CASSLESGTDTQYF.

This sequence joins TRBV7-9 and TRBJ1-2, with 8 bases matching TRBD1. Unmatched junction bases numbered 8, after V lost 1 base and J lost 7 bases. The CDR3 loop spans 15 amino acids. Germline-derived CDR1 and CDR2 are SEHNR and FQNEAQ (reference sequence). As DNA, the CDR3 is TGTGCCAGCAGCTTAGGGGACAGGAGAGTCGCTGGCTACACCTTC. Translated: CASSLGDRRVAGYTF.

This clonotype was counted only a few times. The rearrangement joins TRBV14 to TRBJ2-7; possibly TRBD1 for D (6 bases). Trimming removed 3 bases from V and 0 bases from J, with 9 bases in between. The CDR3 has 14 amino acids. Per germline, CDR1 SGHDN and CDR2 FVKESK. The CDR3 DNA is TGTGCCAGCAGCCATTGGACAGTCTCCTACGAGCAGTACTTC. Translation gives CASSHWTVSYEQYF.

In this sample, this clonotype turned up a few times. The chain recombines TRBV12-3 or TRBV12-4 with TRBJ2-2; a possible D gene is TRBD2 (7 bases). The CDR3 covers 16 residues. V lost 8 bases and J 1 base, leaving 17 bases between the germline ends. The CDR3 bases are TGTGCCAGCTATGATAGGGGGGGAAAGAACACCGGGGAGCTGTTTTTT. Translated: CASYDRGGKNTGELFF.

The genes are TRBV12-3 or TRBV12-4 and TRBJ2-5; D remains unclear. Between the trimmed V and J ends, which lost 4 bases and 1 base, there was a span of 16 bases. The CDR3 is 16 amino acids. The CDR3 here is CASSSPYLRFQETQYF. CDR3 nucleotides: TGTGCCAGCAGTTCCCCTTACCTCCGGTTCCAAGAGACCCAGTACTTC.

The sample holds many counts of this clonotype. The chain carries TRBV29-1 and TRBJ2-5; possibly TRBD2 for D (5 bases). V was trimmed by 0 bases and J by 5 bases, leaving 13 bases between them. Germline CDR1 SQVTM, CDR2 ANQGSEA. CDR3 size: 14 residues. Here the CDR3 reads CSVEDPGFGETQYF. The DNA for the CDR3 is TGCAGCGTTGAAGACCCGGGGTTCGGGGAGACCCAGTACTTC.

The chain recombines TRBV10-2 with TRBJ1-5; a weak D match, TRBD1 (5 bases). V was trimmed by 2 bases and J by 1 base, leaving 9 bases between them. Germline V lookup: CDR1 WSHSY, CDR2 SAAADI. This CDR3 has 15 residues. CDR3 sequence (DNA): TGCGCCAGCAGTGAGGGAGACAGAAGCAATCAGCCCCAGCATTTT. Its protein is CASSEGDRSNQPQHF.

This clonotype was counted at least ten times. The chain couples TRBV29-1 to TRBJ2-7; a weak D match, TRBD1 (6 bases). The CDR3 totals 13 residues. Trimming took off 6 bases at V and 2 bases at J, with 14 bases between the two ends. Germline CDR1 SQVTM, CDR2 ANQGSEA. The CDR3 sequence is CSVEDSVTYEQYF. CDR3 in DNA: TGCAGCGTAGAGGACAGCGTGACCTACGAGCAGTACTTC.

In nucleotides, the CDR3 is TGTGCCAGCAGCTTAAGATCGGCTAGCGGGGCCTCCTACGAGCAGTACTTC. This gives the protein CASSLRSASGASYEQYF. The chain joins TRBV11-2 to TRBJ2-7, with TRBD2 matching over 9 bases. Germline CDR1 and CDR2: SGHAT and FQNNGV. This CDR3 has 17 amino acids. Trimming cost V 2 bases and J 0 bases; bases outside gene matches: 8.

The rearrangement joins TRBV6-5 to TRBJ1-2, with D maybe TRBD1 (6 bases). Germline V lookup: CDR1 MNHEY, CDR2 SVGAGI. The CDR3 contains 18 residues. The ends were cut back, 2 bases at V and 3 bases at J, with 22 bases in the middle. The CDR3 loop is CASSYLISTGIVDYGYTF. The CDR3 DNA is TGTGCCAGCAGTTACCTTATCTCAACAGGGATAGTCGACTATGGCTACACCTTC.

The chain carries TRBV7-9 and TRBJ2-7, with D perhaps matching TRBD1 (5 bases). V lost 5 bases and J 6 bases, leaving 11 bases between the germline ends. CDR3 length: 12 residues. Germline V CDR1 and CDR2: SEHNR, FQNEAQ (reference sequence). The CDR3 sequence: CASSTNRLEQYF. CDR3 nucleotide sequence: TGTGCCAGCAGCACAAACAGGCTCGAGCAGTACTTC.

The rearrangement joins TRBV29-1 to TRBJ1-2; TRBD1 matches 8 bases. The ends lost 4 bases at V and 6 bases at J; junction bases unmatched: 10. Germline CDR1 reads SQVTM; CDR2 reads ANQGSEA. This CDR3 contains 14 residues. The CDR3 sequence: CSVGLITGGDGYTF. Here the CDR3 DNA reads TGCAGCGTTGGTCTGATAACAGGGGGTGATGGCTACACCTTC.

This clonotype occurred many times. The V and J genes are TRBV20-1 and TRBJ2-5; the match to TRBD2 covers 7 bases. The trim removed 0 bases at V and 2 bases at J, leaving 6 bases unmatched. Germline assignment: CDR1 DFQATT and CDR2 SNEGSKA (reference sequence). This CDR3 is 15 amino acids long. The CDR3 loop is CSARDLAGEQETQYF. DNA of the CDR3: TGCAGTGCTAGAGATCTGGCGGGAGAACAAGAGACCCAGTACTTC.

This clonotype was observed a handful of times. CDR3 in DNA: TGCGCCAGCAGCCAGGGGACAGCAGCTTTCTTT. Translation: CASSQGTAAFF. The gene calls are TRBV4-3 and TRBJ1-1, with 7 bases matching TRBD1. This CDR3 is 11 amino acids long. J gave up 10 bases and V 3 bases, and 2 bases lay outside the gene matches. From germline, CDR1 is LGHNA and CDR2 YSLEER.

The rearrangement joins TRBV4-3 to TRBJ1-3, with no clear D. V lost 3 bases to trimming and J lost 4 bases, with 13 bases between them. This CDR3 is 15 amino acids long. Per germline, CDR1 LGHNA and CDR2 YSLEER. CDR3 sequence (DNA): TGCGCCAGCAGCCATAATCAGAGAGAGGGAAACACCATATATTTT. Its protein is CASSHNQREGNTIYF.

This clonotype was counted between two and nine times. The CDR3 region has the DNA TGTGCCAGCAGCTTAAGGCCCCGAGGGACGGACAATGAGCAGTTCTTC. This encodes CASSLRPRGTDNEQFF. The chain combines TRBV7-3 with TRBJ2-1; TRBD1 or TRBD2 may be the D gene (5 bases each). In germline, CDR1 is SGHTA, CDR2 FQGTGA. Deletions cut 1 base from V and 5 bases from J, with 15 bases between. The CDR3 spans 16 residues.

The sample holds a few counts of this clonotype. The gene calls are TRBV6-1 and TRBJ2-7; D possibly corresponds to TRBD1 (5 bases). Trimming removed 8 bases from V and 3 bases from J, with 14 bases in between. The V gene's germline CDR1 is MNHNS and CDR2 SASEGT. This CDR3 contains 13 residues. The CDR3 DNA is TGTGCCAGCTCCAGAGGACACCTCTACGAGCAGTACTTC. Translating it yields CASSRGHLYEQYF.

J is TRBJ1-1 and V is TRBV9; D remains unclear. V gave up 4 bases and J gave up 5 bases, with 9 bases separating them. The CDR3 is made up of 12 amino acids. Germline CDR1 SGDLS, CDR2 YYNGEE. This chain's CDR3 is CASSNGGTEAFF. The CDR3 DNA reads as TGTGCCAGCAGCAACGGAGGGACTGAAGCTTTCTTT.

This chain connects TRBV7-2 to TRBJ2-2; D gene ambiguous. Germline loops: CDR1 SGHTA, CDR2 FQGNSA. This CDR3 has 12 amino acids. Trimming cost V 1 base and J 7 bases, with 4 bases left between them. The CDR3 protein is CASSLVFGELFF. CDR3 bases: TGTGCCAGCAGCTTAGTCTTCGGGGAGCTGTTTTTT.

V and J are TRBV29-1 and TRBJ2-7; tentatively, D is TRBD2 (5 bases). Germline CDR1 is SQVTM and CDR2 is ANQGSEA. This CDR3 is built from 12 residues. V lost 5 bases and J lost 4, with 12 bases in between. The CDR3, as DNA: TGCAGCGTTCGGGGTACCCCATACGAGCAGTACTTC. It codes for CSVRGTPYEQYF.

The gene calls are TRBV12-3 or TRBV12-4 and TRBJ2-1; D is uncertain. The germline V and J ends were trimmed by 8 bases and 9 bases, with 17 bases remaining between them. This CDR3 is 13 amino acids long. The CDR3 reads CASLGSGFGEQFF. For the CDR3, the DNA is TGTGCCAGCTTAGGCTCTGGCTTTGGTGAGCAGTTCTTC.

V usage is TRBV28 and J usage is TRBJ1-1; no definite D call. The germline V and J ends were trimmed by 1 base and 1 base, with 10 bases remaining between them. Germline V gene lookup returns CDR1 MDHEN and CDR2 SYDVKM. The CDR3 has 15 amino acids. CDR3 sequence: CASSLSSWGNTEAFF. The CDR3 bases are TGTGCCAGCAGTTTATCTTCGTGGGGGAACACTGAAGCTTTCTTT. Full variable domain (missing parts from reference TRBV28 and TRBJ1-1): DVKVTQSSRYLVKRTGEKVFLECVQDMDHENMFWYRQDPGLGLRLIYFSYDVKMKEKGDIPEGYSVSREKKERFSLILESASTNQTSMYLCASSLSSWGNTEAFFGQGTRLTVV.

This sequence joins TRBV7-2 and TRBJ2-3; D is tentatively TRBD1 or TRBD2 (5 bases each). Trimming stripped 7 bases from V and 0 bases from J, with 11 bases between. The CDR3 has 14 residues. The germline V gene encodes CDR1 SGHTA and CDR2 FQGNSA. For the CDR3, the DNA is TGTGCCAGCAAGGGGCGGGTTAGCACAGATACGCAGTATTTT. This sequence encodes CASKGRVSTDTQYF.

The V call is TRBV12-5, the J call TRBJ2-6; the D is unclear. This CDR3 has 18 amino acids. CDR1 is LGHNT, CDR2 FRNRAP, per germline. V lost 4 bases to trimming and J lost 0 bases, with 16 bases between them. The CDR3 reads CASGSLGKDDSGANVLTF. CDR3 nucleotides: TGTGCTAGTGGTTCTCTTGGTAAGGACGACTCTGGGGCCAACGTCCTGACTTTC.